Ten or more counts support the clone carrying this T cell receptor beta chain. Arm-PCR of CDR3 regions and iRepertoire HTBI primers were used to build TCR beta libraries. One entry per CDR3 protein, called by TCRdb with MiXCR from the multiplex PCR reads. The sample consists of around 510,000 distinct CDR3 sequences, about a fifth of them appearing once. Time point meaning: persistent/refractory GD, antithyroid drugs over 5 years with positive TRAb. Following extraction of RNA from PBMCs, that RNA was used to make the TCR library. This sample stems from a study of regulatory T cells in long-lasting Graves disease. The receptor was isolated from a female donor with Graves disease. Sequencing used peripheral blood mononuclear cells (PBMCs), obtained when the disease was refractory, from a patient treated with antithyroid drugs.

The CDR3 region has the DNA TGTGCCAGCAGTTTTGAGGCAGGCAGTTACGGTGAAGCTTTCTTT. Translated, it gives CASSFEAGSYGEAFF. This chain links TRBV28 with TRBJ1-1; D uncertain. Per germline, CDR1 MDHEN and CDR2 SYDVKM. Trimming pared 3 bases from V and 7 bases from J, leaving 18 bases between. This CDR3 has 15 residues.